This entry lists 24 T cell receptor beta chains sequenced from one sample in a study of T-cell memory formation after mild COVID-19. MiXCR, applied by TCRdb to the 5' RACE reads, yields one record per CDR3 protein. Of around 340,000 distinct CDR3 sequences listed, roughly 13% were seen once; the top ten hold about a fifth. Sequencing was performed on PBMCs or a T cell subset sorted from them (not recorded which). The receptors originated from a man between 18 and 29 years old who had mild COVID-19 (a few samples of this study predate the infection). Cell type and time point are not known.

The chain couples TRBV7-9 to TRBJ2-3, with D possibly matching TRBD2 (6 bases). This CDR3 region has 15 residues. Per germline, CDR1 SEHNR and CDR2 FQNEAQ (reference sequence). V dropped 1 base and J dropped 6 bases, with 14 bases sitting between them. The CDR3: CASSLVGRGTDTQYF. CDR3 DNA sequence: TGTGCCAGCAGCTTAGTCGGCCGCGGGACGGATACGCAGTATTTT.

Ten or more counts support this clonotype. The chain is built from TRBV7-3 and TRBJ1-2; D uncertain. In germline, CDR1 is SGHTA, CDR2 FQGTGA. The CDR3 is 13 residues long. Trimming pared 2 bases from V and 8 bases from J, leaving 12 bases between. The CDR3 here is CASSLDRKDGYTF. The CDR3 DNA reads TGTGCCAGCAGCTTAGATAGAAAGGACGGCTACACCTTC. Complete variable domain (other parts from reference TRBV7-3 and TRBJ1-2): GAGVSQTPSNKVTEKGKYVELRCDPISGHTALYWYRQSLGQGPEFLIYFQGTGAADDSGLPNDRFFAVRPEGSVSTLKIQRTERGDSAVYLCASSLDRKDGYTFGSGTRLTVV.

This chain links TRBV11-2 with TRBJ2-1, with D maybe TRBD1 (6 bases). The germline V and J ends were trimmed by 4 bases and 6 bases, with 13 bases remaining between them. This CDR3 contains 14 residues. The germline CDR1 and CDR2 sequences are SGHAT and FQNNGV. The CDR3 reads CASSSNYRVNEQFF. The CDR3 region has the DNA TGTGCCAGCAGCTCGAATTACAGGGTCAATGAGCAGTTCTTC.

The chain carries TRBV7-2 and TRBJ1-4; D is uncertain. The CDR3 is 13 residues long. CDR1 and CDR2 (germline): SGHTA, FQGNSA. The germline V and J ends were trimmed by 7 bases and 3 bases, with 9 bases remaining between them. The chain's CDR3 is CASTQRANEKLFF. CDR3 bases: TGTGCCAGCACCCAGCGAGCTAATGAAAAACTGTTTTTT.

This clonotype was picked up a small number of times. The chain is built from TRBV7-8 and TRBJ1-2, with 11 nucleotides matching TRBD1. The CDR3 is 15 amino acids. Trimming cost V 5 bases and J 4 bases; bases outside gene matches: 6. Germline V gene lookup returns CDR1 SGHVS and CDR2 FQNEAQ. The CDR3 DNA sequence: TGTGCCAGCAGCGATCGCGGGACAGGGGGCTATGGCTACACCTTC. This gives the protein CASSDRGTGGYGYTF.

CDR3 in amino acids: CARDIQKGWGNQPQHF. The CDR3 DNA reads TGTGCCAGGGACATCCAGAAAGGATGGGGGAATCAGCCCCAGCATTTT. This chain joins TRBV12-3 or TRBV12-4 and TRBJ1-5; a possible D gene is TRBD1 (5 bases). V lost 9 bases to trimming and J lost 4 bases, with 22 bases between them. There are 16 residues in the CDR3.

This clonotype was counted between two and nine times. The rearrangement links TRBV7-2 to TRBJ2-7, with D maybe TRBD1 (7 bases). The V end lost 1 base, the J end lost 2 bases, and 12 bases lay between the germline ends. The CDR3 consists of 15 residues. Per germline, CDR1 SGHTA and CDR2 FQGNSA. CDR3 in DNA: TGTGCCAGCAGCTTAGAGCCAGGGGGGACCTACGAGCAGTACTTC. Residues: CASSLEPGGTYEQYF.

J is TRBJ2-3 and V is TRBV6-5; D is ambiguous. CDR3 length: 13 residues. V lost 8 bases and J lost 0, with 9 bases in between. Per the germline V gene, CDR1 is MNHEY and CDR2 is SVGAGI. The CDR3: CASGHPSTDTQYF. As DNA, the CDR3 is TGTGCCAGCGGTCACCCGAGCACAGATACGCAGTATTTT.

The V and J genes are TRBV15 and TRBJ2-7; no clear D. V lost 1 base and J lost 6, with 10 bases in between. CDR3 length: 13 amino acids. Germline V gene lookup returns CDR1 LNHNV and CDR2 YYDKDF (reference sequence). DNA for the CDR3: TGTGCCACCAGCAGAGCTCCCGCTCTCGAGCAGTACGTC. Protein: CATSRAPALEQYV.

A few counts support this clonotype. The chain joins TRBV11-2 to TRBJ1-1, with TRBD1 identical over 7 bases. This CDR3 has 15 residues. Germline V gene data show CDR1 as SGHAT and CDR2 as FQNNGV. After removal of 3 bases from V and 4 bases from J, the junction contained 8 bases not matched to a gene. The CDR3 sequence: CASSLRGPLLTEAFF. The CDR3 region has the DNA TGTGCCAGCAGCTTGAGGGGGCCCCTACTCACTGAAGCTTTCTTT.

This clonotype was picked up a small number of times. The V and J genes are TRBV4-1 and TRBJ1-2; 8 bases agree with TRBD1. The junction had 8 bases not matched to a gene; V was cut back by 2 bases and J by 0 bases. Looked up from germline, CDR1 is MGHRA and CDR2 is YSYEKL. The CDR3 runs to 17 residues. DNA of the CDR3: TGCGCCAGCAGCCAACAGGAAGGACAGGGAGCTAACTATGGCTACACCTTC. This gives the protein CASSQQEGQGANYGYTF.

In its sample, this clonotype was seen a few times. This chain uses TRBV6-5 with TRBJ1-1; weak D call: TRBD1 (6 bases). The CDR3 sequence is 13 residues long. Looked up from germline, CDR1 is MNHEY and CDR2 is SVGAGI. Trimming stripped 5 bases from V and 4 bases from J, with 11 bases between. CDR3 nucleotides: TGTGCCAGCAGTCGGACAGCTGCCACTGAAGCTTTCTTT. Amino acids: CASSRTAATEAFF.

The chain joins TRBV6-2 or TRBV6-3 to TRBJ1-5; D not resolved. Germline loops: CDR1 MNHEY, CDR2 SVGEGT. V dropped 5 bases and J dropped 9 bases, with 11 bases sitting between them. The CDR3 is 12 amino acids. CDR3 DNA sequence: TGTGCCAGCAGTGATCGGGCTCTGCCCCAGCATTTT. It yields the protein CASSDRALPQHF.

J is TRBJ2-7 and V is TRBV12-3 or TRBV12-4; TRBD2 aligns across 9 bases. There are 12 residues in the CDR3. Unmatched junction bases numbered 2, after V lost 5 bases and J lost 6 bases. The chain's CDR3 is CASSNSGGEQYF. The CDR3 DNA reads TGTGCCAGCAGTAATAGCGGGGGCGAGCAGTACTTC.

In its sample, this clonotype was seen a few times. The genes are TRBV7-2 and TRBJ2-4; D could derive from TRBD1 or TRBD2 (7 bases each). Germline values: CDR1 SGHTA, CDR2 FQGNSA. The CDR3 runs to 13 residues. The V gene lost 3 bases and the J gene lost 7 bases, with 10 bases spanning the gap. The DNA for the CDR3 is TGTGCCAGCAGCTTCAGGGGGGGCAACATTCAGTACTTC. It translates to CASSFRGGNIQYF.

The gene calls are TRBV12-3 or TRBV12-4 and TRBJ1-4; 7 nucleotides match TRBD1. Unmatched junction bases numbered 3, after V lost 2 bases and J lost 6 bases. CDR3 length: 14 amino acids. CDR3: CASSLRQGDEKLFF. CDR3 nucleotide sequence: TGTGCCAGCAGTTTACGGCAGGGGGATGAAAAACTGTTTTTT.

This rearrangement joins TRBV20-1 to TRBJ2-2; D may be TRBD1 (5 bases). CDR3 length: 16 residues. Germline V CDR1 and CDR2: DFQATT, SNEGSKA (reference sequence). V was shortened by 0 bases and J by 7 bases, with 18 bases between the two germline ends. CDR3 sequence (DNA): TGCAGTGCTAGAGATCACTTGGCAGGGCTCGGCGGGGAGCTGTTTTTT. Translating gives CSARDHLAGLGGELFF.

This clonotype was seen repeatedly, ten times or more. V gene TRBV4-3 combines with J gene TRBJ1-2; no definite D call. The CDR3 contains 12 residues. Germline CDR1 reads LGHNA; CDR2 reads YSLEER. V was trimmed by 3 bases and J by 6 bases, leaving 8 bases between them. CDR3 DNA: TGCGCCAGCAGCCAGTCGGGTGATGGCTACACCTTC. Its translation is CASSQSGDGYTF.

J is TRBJ2-4 and V is TRBV7-8, with D possibly being TRBD1 or TRBD2 (5 bases each). The CDR3 sequence is 16 residues long. In germline, CDR1 is SGHVS, CDR2 FQNEAQ. Trimming removed 5 bases at V and 0 bases at J, with 14 bases between. The CDR3 loop is CASSLTFGGAKNIQYF. DNA for the CDR3: TGTGCCAGCAGCCTTACCTTTGGGGGAGCCAAAAACATTCAGTACTTC.

This sequence joins TRBV5-1 and TRBJ2-3; 9 bases align to TRBD2. CDR1 and CDR2 (germline): SGHRS, YFSETQ. The CDR3 length is 14 residues. V was pared by 7 bases and J by 4 bases, with 7 bases of the junction left unmatched. The CDR3 is CASAGGGGPDTQYF. The CDR3 nucleotides are TGCGCCAGCGCGGGGGGGGGTGGCCCAGATACGCAGTATTTT.

In its sample, this clonotype was seen a few times. The chain employs TRBV28 and TRBJ2-7, with D tentatively TRBD2 (6 bases). This CDR3 contains 16 residues. V gave up 2 bases and J gave up 6 bases, with 20 bases separating them. Per the germline V gene, CDR1 is MDHEN and CDR2 is SYDVKM. This CDR3 reads CASSLGKGLWMGEQYV. In nucleotides, the CDR3 is TGTGCCAGCAGTTTAGGGAAGGGACTTTGGATGGGCGAGCAGTACGTC.

The rearrangement uses TRBV6-5 and TRBJ1-3; D unclear. The V and J ends lost 0 bases and 4 bases respectively, with 13 bases between them. The CDR3 totals 16 residues. CDR1 is MNHEY and CDR2 is SVGAGI in the germline V gene. Written as DNA, the CDR3 is TGTGCCAGCAGTTACTCATCTCATGCAGGAGGAAACACCATATATTTT. Its protein product is CASSYSSHAGGNTIYF.

V is TRBV20-1 and J is TRBJ1-2; tentative D call: TRBD1 (6 bases). The CDR3 extends over 14 amino acids. Germline lookup yields CDR1 DFQATT and CDR2 SNEGSKA (reference sequence). The germline V and J ends were trimmed by 5 bases and 0 bases, with 13 bases remaining between them. The CDR3 nucleotides are TGCAGTGCTGGCAGGACAGAGACTAACTATGGCTACACCTTC. It translates to CSAGRTETNYGYTF.

The chain links TRBV6-2 or TRBV6-3 to TRBJ1-1; D is possibly TRBD1 (6 bases). Germline CDR1 reads MNHEY; CDR2 reads SVGEGT. V was pared by 11 bases and J by 1 base, with 26 bases between. The CDR3 is 17 residues long. CDR3 coding DNA: TGTGCCGCCCAGGGGCAGGGGTTTCTGATGGCGAACACTGAAGCTTTCTTT. Amino acid sequence: CAAQGQGFLMANTEAFF.